This is a list of T cell receptor beta chains from one sample in a study of shared clonotypes between healthy human individuals. The method was immunoSEQ multiplex PCR; TCRdb's version includes in-frame clones alone and lacks a portion of them. The data contain a few hundred thousand clones, over 95% of them singletons. Sample: naive CD8+ T cells sorted from blood. The receptors shown here come from a woman aged 25-40 years in good health. Both conserved end residues are part of each CDR3. D genes are given only for firm matches.

V	J	D	DNA	CDR3
TRBV27	TRBJ1-5	-	TGTGCCAGCAGCGTGGGGCAGGTCAATCAGCCCCAGCATTTT	CASSVGQVNQPQHF
TRBV25-1	TRBJ1-1	-	TGTGCCAGCAGTCTAGGCACTGAAGCTTTCTTT	CASSLGTEAFF
TRBV7-9	TRBJ2-7	TRBD2	TGTGCCAGCAGGGATCGAACTAGCGACCATTACGAGCAGTACTTC	CASRDRTSDHYEQYF
TRBV27	TRBJ2-1	-	TGTGCCAGCAGTTTAAGCGGGCCCAGATACAATGAGCAGTTCTTC	CASSLSGPRYNEQFF
TRBV27	TRBJ1-4	-	TGTGCCAGCAGTTCCTACAGGGACGGCGAAAAACTGTTTTTT	CASSSYRDGEKLFF
TRBV28	TRBJ2-7	-	TGTGCCAGCAGTTTGCTAGCCGGGGGCAGCGAGCAGTACTTC	CASSLLAGGSEQYF
TRBV12-1	TRBJ2-1	-	TGTGCCAGCAGCCCCGCCGGACTAGCGGCCCAGCTAAGCTCCTACAATGAGCAGTTCTTC	CASSPAGLAAQLSSYNEQFF
TRBV7-9	TRBJ2-7	TRBD2	TGTGCCAGCAGCAGCGGGGGACCCTACGAGCAGTACTTC	CASSSGGPYEQYF
TRBV4-1	TRBJ2-7	-	TGCGCCAGCAGCCAAGAAGGGGGGTACCCCTACGAGCAGTACTTC	CASSQEGGYPYEQYF
TRBV19	TRBJ2-7	-	TGTGCCAGTAGTATAAACGCGGGGGCGCGTGAGCAGTACTTC	CASSINAGAREQYF
TRBV25-1	TRBJ2-3	-	TGTGCCAGCAGTGCCTTATCAAGCGGAAACACAGATACGCAGTATTTT	CASSALSSGNTDTQYF
TRBV28	TRBJ1-5	-	TGTGCCAGCAGTTTCTTTTGGAGCAATCAGCCCCAGCATTTT	CASSFFWSNQPQHF
TRBV19	TRBJ2-1	-	TGTGCCAGTAGGAAGGGGCCCAGACTGTACAATGAGCAGTTCTTC	CASRKGPRLYNEQFF
TRBV7-9	TRBJ2-5	TRBD1	TGTGCCAGCACGCGACAGGGAGAAGAGACCCAGTACTTC	CASTRQGEETQYF
TRBV4-1	TRBJ2-5	-	TGCGCCAGCAGCCAAGATCGAGTAGGGCAGGGAGAAGAGACCCAGTACTTC	CASSQDRVGQGEETQYF
TRBV9	TRBJ1-2	-	TGTGCCAGCAGCGTAGGAGGGGAGCACTTATATGGCTACACCTTC	CASSVGGEHLYGYTF
TRBV9	TRBJ1-1	TRBD1	TGTGCCAGCAGCACCACCGGGACAGGGAGAACTGAAGCTTTCTTT	CASSTTGTGRTEAFF
TRBV28	TRBJ2-3	-	TGTGCCAGCAGTTTTTTCTGGGACAGCACAGATACGCAGTATTTT	CASSFFWDSTDTQYF
TRBV4-1	TRBJ2-1	-	TGCGCCAGCAGCCAAGCCCAGCGGCAGCGCCCCGCCTGGAGTGAGCAGTTCTTC	CASSQAQRQRPAWSEQFF
TRBV28	TRBJ2-1	-	TGTGCCAGCAGTTCCCGGGACTTTTACAATGAGCAGTTCTTC	CASSSRDFYNEQFF
TRBV5-1	TRBJ2-2	-	TGCGCCAGCAGCCCAACCTGGCGCCTAGCCCAAACCAGAACACCATCCGGGGAGCTGTTTTTT	CASSPTWRLAQTRTPSGELFF
TRBV28	TRBJ1-6	-	TGTGCCAGCAGATCGGATAATTCACCCCTCCACTTT	CASRSDNSPLHF
TRBV5-6	TRBJ1-5	-	TGTGCCAGCAGCTTGTATCTCGGTGGTCAGCCCCAGCATTTT	CASSLYLGGQPQHF
TRBV2	TRBJ2-1	-	TGTGCCAGCAATGGCAGGACCACCTACAATGAGCAGTTCTTC	CASNGRTTYNEQFF
TRBV28	TRBJ2-1	TRBD2	TGTGCCAGCAGTTTAGGGGCTAGCGGGGTGGATGAGCAGTTCTTC	CASSLGASGVDEQFF
TRBV5-6	TRBJ2-3	TRBD2	TGTGCCAGCAGCACTAGCGGGAGCGGGACGCAGTATTTT	CASSTSGSGTQYF
TRBV11-2	TRBJ2-2	-	TGTGCCAGCAGCTCTCTGGTGAACACCGGGGAGCTGTTTTTT	CASSSLVNTGELFF
TRBV28	TRBJ1-5	-	TGTGCCAGCAGTTTGGGGGGAAACAATCAGCCCCAGCATTTT	CASSLGGNNQPQHF